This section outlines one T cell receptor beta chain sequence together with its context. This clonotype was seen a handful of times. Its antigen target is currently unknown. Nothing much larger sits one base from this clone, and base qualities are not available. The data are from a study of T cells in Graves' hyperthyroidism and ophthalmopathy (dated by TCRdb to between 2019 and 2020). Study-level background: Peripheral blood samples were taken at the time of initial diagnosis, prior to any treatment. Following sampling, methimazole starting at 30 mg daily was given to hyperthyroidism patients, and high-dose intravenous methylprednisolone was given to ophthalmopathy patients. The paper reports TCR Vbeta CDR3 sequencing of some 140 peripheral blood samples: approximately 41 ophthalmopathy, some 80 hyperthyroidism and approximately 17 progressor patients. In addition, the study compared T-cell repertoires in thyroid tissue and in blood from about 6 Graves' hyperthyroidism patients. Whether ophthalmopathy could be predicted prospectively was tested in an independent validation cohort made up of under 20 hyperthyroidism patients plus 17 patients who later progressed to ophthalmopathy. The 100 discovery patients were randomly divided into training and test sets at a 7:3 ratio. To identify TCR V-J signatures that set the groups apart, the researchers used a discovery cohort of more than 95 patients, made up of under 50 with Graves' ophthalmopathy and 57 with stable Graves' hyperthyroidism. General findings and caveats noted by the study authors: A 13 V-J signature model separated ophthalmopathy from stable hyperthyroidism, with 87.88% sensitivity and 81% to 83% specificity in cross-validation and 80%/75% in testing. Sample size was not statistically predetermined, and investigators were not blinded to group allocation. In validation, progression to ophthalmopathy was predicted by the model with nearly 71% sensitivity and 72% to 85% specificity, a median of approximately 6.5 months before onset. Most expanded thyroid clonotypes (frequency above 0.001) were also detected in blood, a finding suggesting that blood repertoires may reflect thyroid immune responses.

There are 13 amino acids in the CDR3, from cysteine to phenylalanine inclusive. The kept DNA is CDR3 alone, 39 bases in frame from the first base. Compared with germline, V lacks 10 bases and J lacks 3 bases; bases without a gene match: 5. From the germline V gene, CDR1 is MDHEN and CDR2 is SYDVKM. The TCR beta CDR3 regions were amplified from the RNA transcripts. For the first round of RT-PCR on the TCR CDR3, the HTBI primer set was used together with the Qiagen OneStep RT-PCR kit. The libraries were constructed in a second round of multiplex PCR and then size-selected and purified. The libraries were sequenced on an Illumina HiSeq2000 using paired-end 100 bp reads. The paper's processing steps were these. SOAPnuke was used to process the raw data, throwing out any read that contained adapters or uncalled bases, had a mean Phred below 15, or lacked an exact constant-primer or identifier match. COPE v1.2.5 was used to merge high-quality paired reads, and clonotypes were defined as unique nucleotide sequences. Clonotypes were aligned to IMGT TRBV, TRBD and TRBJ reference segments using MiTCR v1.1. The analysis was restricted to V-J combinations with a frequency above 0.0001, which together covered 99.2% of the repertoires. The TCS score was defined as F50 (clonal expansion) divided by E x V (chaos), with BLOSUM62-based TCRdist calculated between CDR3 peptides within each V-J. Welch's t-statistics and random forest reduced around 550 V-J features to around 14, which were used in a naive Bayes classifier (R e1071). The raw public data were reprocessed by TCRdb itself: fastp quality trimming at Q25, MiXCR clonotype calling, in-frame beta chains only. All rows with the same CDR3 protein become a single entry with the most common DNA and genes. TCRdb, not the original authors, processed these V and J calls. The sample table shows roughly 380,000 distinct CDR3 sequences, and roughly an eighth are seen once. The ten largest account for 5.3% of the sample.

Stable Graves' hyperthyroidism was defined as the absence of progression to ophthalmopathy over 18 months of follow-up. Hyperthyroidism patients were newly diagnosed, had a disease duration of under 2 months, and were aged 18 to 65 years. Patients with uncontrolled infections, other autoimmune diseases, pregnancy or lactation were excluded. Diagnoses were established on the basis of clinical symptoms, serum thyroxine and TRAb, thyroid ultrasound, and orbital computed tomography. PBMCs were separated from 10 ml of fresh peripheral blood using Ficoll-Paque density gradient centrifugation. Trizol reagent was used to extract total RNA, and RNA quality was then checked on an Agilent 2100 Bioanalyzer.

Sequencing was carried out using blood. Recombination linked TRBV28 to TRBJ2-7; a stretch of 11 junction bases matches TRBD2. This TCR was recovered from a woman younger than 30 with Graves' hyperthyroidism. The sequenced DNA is TGTGCCACCGTGACTAGCGGGATCTACGAGCAGTACTTC. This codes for CATVTSGIYEQYF.